This T cell receptor (beta chain) was identified in a study of T cell changes during pregnancy in multiple sclerosis. TCRdb keeps only in-frame clones here, not all; method: immunoSEQ multiplex PCR. In the table there are some 44,000 clones, over 75% of which are singletons. Between the trimmed V and J ends, which lost 5 bases and 2 bases, there was a span of 11 bases. Germline V gene sequence: CDR1 SGHRS, CDR2 YFSETQ. The CDR3 contains 14 residues. Sequencing was performed on CD4+ T cells from peripheral blood mononuclear cells, taken before pregnancy. The V call is TRBV5-1, the J call TRBJ2-1, with a weak D call TRBD2 (6 bases). The source of this sequence is a female donor with multiple sclerosis, enrolled in a pregnancy study. Here the CDR3 reads CASRRRDTYNEQFF. CDR3 DNA sequence: TGCGCCAGCAGGCGGCGGGATACCTACAATGAGCAGTTCTTC.